These T cell receptor beta chains were read from a single sample in a study of shared clonotypes between healthy human individuals. Assay: immunoSEQ multiplex PCR; the TCRdb copy retains only in-frame clones and omits some. The table lists a few hundred thousand clones, roughly four fifths of them singletons, with approximately 12% in the top ten. Sequencing input: PBMCs. These receptors were collected from a woman aged 40-49 years in good health. Some clones in this sample may be carry-over from other donors' samples. CDR3s leave out the opening cysteine and the closing phenylalanine or tryptophan. Where a row states a size, it is once, few, many or the class of an expanded clone; other rows omit it.

cdr3_aa clone_size v_call
ASSQGLVGSEQF NA TRBV4-1
AISEPSPDRAGGLSTEAF few TRBV10-3
ASSAQGLNQPQH many TRBV5-5
ASSMSGGRSDEQF NA TRBV19
SVAQGASQPQH NA TRBV29-1
ASSAPQASGSTDTQY NA TRBV5-4
ASTSPEGKELF NA TRBV19
ASSEFRTQETQY NA TRBV2
SVEKGAGTEAF NA TRBV29-1
ASSLQSASNEQF NA TRBV4-3
ASSLGRWGYPN NA TRBV11-3
ASSPQPLAGVAKNIQY NA TRBV18
ASSLWRQETQY NA TRBV27
ASSLDRGTEAF NA TRBV5-1
SVAQGPNQPQH many TRBV29-1
ASSLQATGELF once TRBV27
ASRANYGYT NA TRBV19
ASSQGPGGSYEQY few TRBV14
ASSIHEDRVNNEQF NA TRBV19
ASTPGGNEQF NA TRBV10-2
ASSAGGYTEAF once TRBV2
ASTRLASYNEQF once TRBV28
AISETQGAMNEQY NA TRBV10-3
ASSFGTGLAQY NA TRBV5-1
ASSLSGRARNEQF NA TRBV27
ASSLAGVNEQF NA TRBV7-9
ASHSPRLGYT NA TRBV2
ASSFGTSGSYNEQF NA TRBV27
ASSYAGQGHNEQF many TRBV6-6
ASSEGLAGPYNEQF NA TRBV2
AWGGRGYNQPQH NA TRBV30
AWSEAFRNEQF few TRBV30
ASSPLSAGELF NA TRBV18
ASSLGGQGNTEAF NA TRBV5-1
APSAGGADTQY NA TRBV6-8
ASSYGTLGETQY NA TRBV6-6